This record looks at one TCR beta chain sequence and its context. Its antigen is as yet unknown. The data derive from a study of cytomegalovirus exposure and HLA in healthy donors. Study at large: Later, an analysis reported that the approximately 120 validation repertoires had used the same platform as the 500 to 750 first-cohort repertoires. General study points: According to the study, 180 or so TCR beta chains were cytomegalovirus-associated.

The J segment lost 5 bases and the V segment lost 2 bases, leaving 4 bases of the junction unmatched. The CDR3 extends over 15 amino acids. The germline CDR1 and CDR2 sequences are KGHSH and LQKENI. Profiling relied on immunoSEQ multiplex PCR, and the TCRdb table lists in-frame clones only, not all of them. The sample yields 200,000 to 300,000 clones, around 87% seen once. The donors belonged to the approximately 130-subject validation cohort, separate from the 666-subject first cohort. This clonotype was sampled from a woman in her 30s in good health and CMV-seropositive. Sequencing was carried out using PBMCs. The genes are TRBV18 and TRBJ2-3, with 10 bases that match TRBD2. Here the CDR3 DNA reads TGTGCCAGCTCACCAGGGGTAGCGGGAGGAGATACGCAGTATTTT. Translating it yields CASSPGVAGGDTQYF.